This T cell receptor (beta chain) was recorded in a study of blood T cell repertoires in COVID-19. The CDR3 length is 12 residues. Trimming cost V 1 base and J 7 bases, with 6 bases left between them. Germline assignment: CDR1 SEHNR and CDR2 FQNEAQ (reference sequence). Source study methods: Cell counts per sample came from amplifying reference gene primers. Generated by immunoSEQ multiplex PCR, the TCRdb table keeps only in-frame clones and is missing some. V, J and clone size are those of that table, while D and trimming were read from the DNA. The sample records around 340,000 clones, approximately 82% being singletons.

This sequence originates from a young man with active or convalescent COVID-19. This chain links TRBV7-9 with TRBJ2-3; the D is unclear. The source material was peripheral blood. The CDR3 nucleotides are TGTGCCAGCAGCTTAGGAGAGAATACGCAGTATTTT. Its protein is CASSLGENTQYF.